This is a list of T cell receptor beta chains from one sample in a study of blood T cell repertoires in COVID-19. TCRdb keeps only in-frame clones here, not all; method: immunoSEQ multiplex PCR. The table lists more than 300,000 clones, about 90% of them singletons. The sequenced sample was peripheral blood. These receptors were obtained from a woman aged 18-30 years who had recovered from COVID-19. The CDR3 runs from the conserved cysteine through the conserved F or W. A D gene is named only where the DNA matches it firmly. Size tells how often a clone was seen (once, few, many) or the class of an expanded clone, and some rows leave it out.

J,size,V,D,DNA,CDR3
TRBJ2-3,.,TRBV11-2,.,TGTGCCAGCAGCTTAAGCGGACGGAACACAGATACGCAGTATTTT,CASSLSGRNTDTQYF
TRBJ2-6,.,TRBV19,.,TGTGCCAGTTCACTTAATAGTGGGGCCAACGTCCTGACTTTC,CASSLNSGANVLTF
TRBJ1-4,.,TRBV7-2,TRBD1,TGTGCCAGCAGCTTAGTGGGACAGATTAATGAAAAACTGTTTTTT,CASSLVGQINEKLFF
TRBJ2-1,.,TRBV11-2,TRBD1,TGTGCCAGCAGCTTAGACCGGAGACAGGGCCGGAGCTCCTACAATGAGCAGTTCTTC,CASSLDRRQGRSSYNEQFF
TRBJ2-1,.,TRBV12-3/TRBV12-4,TRBD2,TGTGCCAGCAGTTTCGGGACTAAGGTTGAGCAGTTCTTC,CASSFGTKVEQFF
TRBJ2-3,.,TRBV6-1,TRBD2,TGTGCCAGCAGTGCGGGGACTAGCGGGAGGGCCCGCCCAGATACGCAGTATTTT,CASSAGTSGRARPDTQYF
TRBJ2-3,.,TRBV7-9,TRBD2,TGTGCCAGCAGCTCCCTCGAGAAGCGGGACACAGATACGCAGTATTTT,CASSSLEKRDTDTQYF
TRBJ1-2,.,TRBV29-1,.,TGCAGCGTTGGACGGACGGGAGACTATTCTAACTATGGCTACACCTTC,CSVGRTGDYSNYGYTF
TRBJ1-3,.,TRBV11-3,.,TGTGCCAGCAGCTTAAAAGAGGACACCATATATTTT,CASSLKEDTIYF
TRBJ2-4,.,TRBV5-1,.,TGCGCCAGCAGCGTGGACACGGGTCGGGACATTCAGTACTTC,CASSVDTGRDIQYF
TRBJ1-2,.,TRBV6-2/TRBV6-3,.,TGTGCCAGCAGTTACTCGAGTTACGGCTACACCTTC,CASSYSSYGYTF
TRBJ1-6,.,TRBV6-5,.,TGTGCCAGCAGTTACTCACAGACTAATTCACCCCTCCACTTT,CASSYSQTNSPLHF
TRBJ1-2,.,TRBV12-3/TRBV12-4,.,TGTGCCAGCAGTTTAGTAGGGAGCTATGGCTACACCTTC,CASSLVGSYGYTF
TRBJ1-3,.,TRBV7-9,.,TGTGCCAGCAGCCCCCCATGGGAGTCCGGAAACACCATATATTTT,CASSPPWESGNTIYF
TRBJ1-6,once,TRBV7-9,.,TGTGCTACAGCTTTGGGGAGCTCCTATAATTCACCCCTCCACTTT,CATALGSSYNSPLHF
TRBJ1-2,.,TRBV7-9,.,TGTGCCAGCAGCCTGGGCCAGAGATATGGCTACACCTTC,CASSLGQRYGYTF
TRBJ2-3,.,TRBV21-1,.,TGTGCCAGCAGCAAAAGGATCGCTAGCGGCAAAAGCACAGATACGCAGTATTTT,CASSKRIASGKSTDTQYF
TRBJ2-2,.,TRBV9,.,TGTGCCAGCAGCGTAGTTGCGGGCCCGAACACCGGGGAGCTGTTTTTT,CASSVVAGPNTGELFF
TRBJ2-1,.,TRBV9,TRBD2,TGTGCCAGCAGCCCCCTCGGGGGGAGTCCCCCGTACAATGAGCAGTTCTTC,CASSPLGGSPPYNEQFF
TRBJ1-1,once,TRBV7-9,.,TGTGCCAGCAGCTTACGGGGGGACGGAGGTGAAGCTTTCTTT,CASSLRGDGGEAFF
TRBJ1-2,.,TRBV12-3/TRBV12-4,.,TGTGCCAGCAGTTTTAGGCGGGGGTATGGCTACACCTTC,CASSFRRGYGYTF
TRBJ1-1,.,TRBV24-1,.,TGTGCCACCAGGAACGCGGGGTCCGGGACTGAAGCTTTCTTT,CATRNAGSGTEAFF
TRBJ1-1,.,TRBV30,.,TGTGCCTGGAGTGTTGGCGGCTCAAAGGTTAAGGCTTTCTTT,CAWSVGGSKVKAFF
TRBJ1-3,.,TRBV5-6,.,TGTGCCAGCAGCCGGACAGCTGGAAACACCATATATTTT,CASSRTAGNTIYF
TRBJ1-5,.,TRBV24-1,TRBD1,TGTGCCACCAGTGATTCAGGGGGTCTCCAGCCCCAGCATTTT,CATSDSGGLQPQHF
TRBJ1-2,.,TRBV19,.,TGTGCCAGTAGTCGAGTTGGCTACACCTTC,CASSRVGYTF
TRBJ2-3,.,TRBV7-9,.,TGTGCCAGCAGCCGTGTGGGAGGTACGCAGTATTTT,CASSRVGGTQYF
TRBJ2-1,.,TRBV5-1,TRBD2,TGCGCCAGCAGGCCTAGCGGGAGTCGGTCCTACAATGAGCAGTTCTTC,CASRPSGSRSYNEQFF
TRBJ1-1,.,TRBV5-5,TRBD1,TGTGCCAGCAGCTTGGTTGGGGTGGGACAGGGGGCTGAAGCTTTCTTT,CASSLVGVGQGAEAFF
TRBJ2-2,.,TRBV5-1,.,TGCGCCAGCAGCTTGGACAGGGCGAACACCGGGGAGCTGTTTTTT,CASSLDRANTGELFF
TRBJ2-2,.,TRBV5-4,.,TGTGCCAGCAGCTTGGGTCCTAGCTGGCCCGGGGAGCTGTTTTTT,CASSLGPSWPGELFF
TRBJ2-1,.,TRBV6-5,.,TGTGCCAGCAGTTACTCGAAAGGGGATGGTATTAATGAGCAGTTCTTC,CASSYSKGDGINEQFF
TRBJ2-3,.,TRBV19,TRBD1,TGTGCCAGTAGTATCGGACAGGGGGGAGCAGATACGCAGTATTTT,CASSIGQGGADTQYF
TRBJ2-1,.,TRBV2,TRBD2,TGTGCCAGCAGGGCTAGCGGGAGCTCCTACAATGAGCAGTTCTTC,CASRASGSSYNEQFF
TRBJ1-1,.,TRBV6-2/TRBV6-3,.,TGTGCCAGCAGTTACCGTACGGAGGGAGGCACTGAAGCTTTCTTT,CASSYRTEGGTEAFF
TRBJ2-1,.,TRBV7-2,.,TGTGCCAGCAGCTTATACGGGACCTACAATGAGCAGTTCTTC,CASSLYGTYNEQFF
TRBJ2-2,.,TRBV24-1,.,TGTGCCACCAGTGAAGTTACAGGGAGGGCCGGGGAGCTGTTTTTT,CATSEVTGRAGELFF
TRBJ1-1,.,TRBV5-4,.,TGTGCCAGCAGCTTGCAGGGCGCGGAAGCTTTCTTT,CASSLQGAEAFF
TRBJ2-1,few,TRBV15,TRBD2,TGTGCCACCAGCAGAGGGAGCGGGACCCCTCTTGGTGAGCAGTTCTTC,CATSRGSGTPLGEQFF
TRBJ2-1,.,TRBV7-9,TRBD2,TGTGCCAGCAGCTTAGTAGGTCTAGCGGGCAATGAGCAGTTCTTC,CASSLVGLAGNEQFF
TRBJ1-1,.,TRBV5-4,TRBD1,TGTGCCAGCAGCTTGCGACAGGGGTTCGTCGGCACTGAAGCTTTCTTT,CASSLRQGFVGTEAFF
TRBJ2-2,.,TRBV7-9,.,TGTGCCAGCAGCTTGACAGGCATCACCGGGGAGCTGTTTTTT,CASSLTGITGELFF
TRBJ2-2,.,TRBV10-3,.,TGTGCCATCAGTGATAGAAGCGACAGAGATGGCGGGGAGCTGTTTTTT,CAISDRSDRDGGELFF
TRBJ2-1,.,TRBV11-3,.,TGTGCCAGCAGCTTACGCGGGCCCCAATCCTACAATGAGCAGTTCTTC,CASSLRGPQSYNEQFF
TRBJ1-2,.,TRBV6-5,TRBD1,TGTGCCAGCACTCTGGCAGGGGGCTCTGGTGGCTACACCTTC,CASTLAGGSGGYTF
TRBJ2-2,.,TRBV4-3,TRBD1,TGCGCCAGCAGCCCGGGACAGAGCAGGACCGGGGAGCTGTTTTTT,CASSPGQSRTGELFF
TRBJ2-5,.,TRBV11-2,TRBD1,TGTGCCAGCAGCTTAGCCCCAGGGGGAGAGACCCAGTACTTC,CASSLAPGGETQYF
TRBJ2-1,once,TRBV2,TRBD2,TGTGCCAGCAGGACTAGCGGAGCTTCATTAGGCTTCTTC,CASRTSGASLGFF